This entry lists 30 T cell receptor beta chains sequenced from one sample in a study of shared clonotypes between healthy human individuals. Method: immunoSEQ multiplex PCR; TCRdb's copy keeps in-frame clones and lacks some. The sample has 2 million to 2.5 million clones; 80% to 95% are singletons. Material for sequencing was naive CD4+ T cells from PBMCs. Specified subset: CD45RA+ positively selected. These receptors originate from a man aged 18 to 29 in good health. Some clones in this sample may be carry-over from other donors' samples.

The rearrangement uses TRBV9 and TRBJ2-1, with D unresolved. Germline V gene data show CDR1 as SGDLS and CDR2 as YYNGEE. The CDR3 runs to 12 residues. The ends were cut back, 3 bases at V and 3 bases at J, with 4 bases in the middle. CDR3 DNA: TGTGCCAGCAGCGGTATCTACAATGAGCAGTTCTTC. Its translation: CASSGIYNEQFF.

The chain uses TRBV11-2 and TRBJ2-7; tentatively, D is TRBD1 (6 bases). The CDR3 consists of 14 residues. Germline lookup yields CDR1 SGHAT and CDR2 FQNNGV. Trimming left V 1 base short and J 5 bases short, with 12 bases between. CDR3 protein: CASSLVGASDEQYF. In DNA form, the CDR3 reads TGTGCCAGCAGCTTAGTGGGGGCGTCCGACGAGCAGTACTTC.

This clone was picked up one time. The V and J genes are TRBV9 and TRBJ2-7; D gene unclear. V gave up 1 base and J gave up 7 bases, with 21 bases separating them. The CDR3 totals 16 residues. Looked up from germline, CDR1 is SGDLS and CDR2 is YYNGEE. CDR3 nucleotide sequence: TGTGCCAGCAGCGTACTGCCCCGGCCGGTATATGCTGAGCAGTACTTC. It is translated as CASSVLPRPVYAEQYF.

The chain recombines TRBV5-1 with TRBJ2-3, with 8 bases aligning to TRBD2. The CDR3 consists of 14 residues. CDR1 and CDR2 (germline): SGHRS, YFSETQ. V shed 2 bases and J 6 bases; nucleotides not matched to a gene: 5. DNA for the CDR3: TGCGCCAGCAGCTTCGAAGCGGGAGACGATACGCAGTATTTT. Protein sequence: CASSFEAGDDTQYF.

V usage is TRBV18 and J usage is TRBJ2-7; a possible D gene is TRBD1 (5 bases). V lost 2 bases to trimming and J lost 3 bases, with 14 bases between them. The germline gives CDR1 KGHSH, CDR2 LQKENI. This CDR3 has 15 amino acids. The CDR3 protein is CASSPGQGRDYEQYF. The CDR3 DNA sequence: TGTGCCAGCTCACCAGGGCAGGGAAGGGACTACGAGCAGTACTTC.

J is TRBJ2-1 and V is TRBV28, with D possibly matching TRBD2 (5 bases). The germline CDR1 and CDR2 sequences are MDHEN and SYDVKM. The V gene lost 6 bases and the J gene lost 4 bases, with 22 bases spanning the gap. This CDR3 has 17 amino acids. The CDR3 here is CASSPGGPLGLYNEQFF. The CDR3 DNA sequence: TGTGCCAGCAGCCCCGGTGGCCCCCTCGGACTTTACAATGAGCAGTTCTTC.

The chain carries TRBV5-4 and TRBJ1-1; D unresolved. The germline V and J ends were trimmed by 2 bases and 1 base, with 9 bases remaining between them. There are 14 residues in the CDR3. The V gene's germline CDR1 is SGHNT and CDR2 YYREEE (reference sequence). The CDR3 protein is CASSFLTRNTEAFF. DNA for the CDR3: TGTGCCAGCAGCTTCCTGACGCGGAACACTGAAGCTTTCTTT. Full variable domain (remainder filled in from reference TRBV5-4 and TRBJ1-1): ETGVTQSPTHLIKTRGQQVTLRCSSQSGHNTVSWYQQALGQGPQFIFQYYREEENGRGNFPPRFSGLQFPNYSSELNVNALELDDSALYLCASSFLTRNTEAFFGQGTRLTVV.

The rearrangement joins TRBV7-3 to TRBJ2-7; a weak D match, TRBD2 (6 bases). The length of the CDR3 is 14 residues. Per germline, CDR1 SGHTA and CDR2 FQGTGA. V lost 1 base, J lost 6 bases, and 13 bases lay in between. The CDR3 loop is CASSLNTGAGEQYF. In DNA form, the CDR3 reads TGTGCCAGCAGCTTAAATACGGGAGCCGGCGAGCAGTACTTC.

The rearrangement uses TRBV6-7 and TRBJ1-1; D unclear. TRBV6-7 is known as an ORF, though its function is uncertain. The CDR3 has 17 amino acids. Trimming removed 2 bases from V and 1 base from J, with 17 bases in between. CDR3 in amino acids: CASSYPQGRVKNTEAFF. CDR3 DNA sequence: TGTGCCAGCAGTTACCCTCAAGGACGGGTCAAGAACACTGAAGCTTTCTTT.

The chain carries TRBV10-3 and TRBJ2-1, with 11 bases matching TRBD2. Germline CDR1 is ENHRY and CDR2 is SYGVKD. This CDR3 comprises 15 residues. The ends lost 6 bases at V and 3 bases at J; junction bases unmatched: 4. The CDR3 bases are TGTGCCATCAGGAGAACTAGCGGGAGCTACAATGAGCAGTTCTTC. Residues: CAIRRTSGSYNEQFF.

The chain has TRBV28 and TRBJ2-2, with a possible D match to TRBD2 (6 bases). CDR1 is MDHEN, CDR2 SYDVKM, per germline. V lost 6 bases and J lost 3, with 17 bases in between. The CDR3 runs 16 residues. CDR3 in DNA: TGTGCCAGCAGGACCCTTAGCGGAACTTACACCGGGGAGCTGTTTTTT. It is translated as CASRTLSGTYTGELFF.

This chain connects TRBV28 to TRBJ1-2, with D perhaps TRBD1 (5 bases). The CDR3 loop spans 18 amino acids. Germline V gives CDR1 MDHEN, CDR2 SYDVKM. Trimming took off 1 base at V and 5 bases at J, with 23 bases between the two ends. The CDR3 DNA reads TGTGCCAGCAGTTTATTCCTGAAGAGCGGACGGCAGGGTTATGGCTACACCTTC. Residues: CASSLFLKSGRQGYGYTF.

The chain joins TRBV19 to TRBJ2-2; TRBD1 aligns across 7 bases. V was pared by 4 bases and J by 6 bases, with 5 bases of the junction left unmatched. CDR1 and CDR2 (germline): LNHDA, SQIVND (reference sequence). The CDR3 contains 14 residues. In DNA, the CDR3 is TGTGCCAGTAGTAACCACAGGGGCGCCGGGGAGCTGTTTTTT. Its translation: CASSNHRGAGELFF.

The chain has TRBV7-9 and TRBJ2-5, with D perhaps TRBD1 (5 bases). The last part of the DNA fits TRBJ2-7 better; the J call may be wrong. Germline assignment: CDR1 SEHNR and CDR2 FQNEAQ (reference sequence). The CDR3 has 14 amino acids. CDR3 DNA: TGTGCCAGCAGCTTTCCTGGGGCCCGATACGAGCAGTACTTC. Amino acids: CASSFPGARYEQYF.

This chain joins TRBV28 and TRBJ2-5; TRBD1 aligns across 7 bases. The germline V gene encodes CDR1 MDHEN and CDR2 SYDVKM. V lost 8 bases and J lost 3; bases outside the gene matches: 3. CDR3 size: 12 residues. The CDR3 spells CASLGTEETQYF. In nucleotides, the CDR3 is TGTGCCAGCCTCGGGACAGAAGAGACCCAGTACTTC.

Turning to this clone: Different DNA sequences within this sample yield the same CDR3. The chain joins TRBV19 to TRBJ1-2; D is unresolved. V was clipped by 1 base and J by 2 bases, with 5 bases between them. Germline CDR1 is LNHDA and CDR2 is SQIVND (reference sequence). The CDR3 runs to 13 residues. CDR3 residues: CASSIVGNYGYTF. CDR3 sequence (DNA): TGTGCCAGTAGTATAGTAGGGAACTATGGCTACACCTTC.

V usage is TRBV7-9 and J usage is TRBJ2-1, with 7 bases identical to TRBD1. CDR3 length: 17 amino acids. The ends lost 5 bases at V and 5 bases at J; junction bases unmatched: 15. Per the germline V gene, CDR1 is SEHNR and CDR2 is FQNEAQ (reference sequence). CDR3 bases: TGTGCCAGCAGCCCTAGGACAACAGGGGCGGCGGACAATGAGCAGTTCTTC. Encoded protein: CASSPRTTGAADNEQFF. The whole variable domain, remainder taken from reference TRBV7-9 and TRBJ2-1, is DTGVSQNPRHKITKRGQNVTFRCDPISEHNRLYWYRQTLGQGPEFLTYFQNEAQLEKSRLLSDRFSAERPKGSFSTLEIQRTEQGDSAMYLCASSPRTTGAADNEQFFGPGTRLTVL.

The chain is built from TRBV28 and TRBJ2-7, with 7 positions matching TRBD2. This CDR3 has 16 amino acids. In germline, CDR1 is MDHEN, CDR2 SYDVKM. V was pared by 6 bases and J by 1 base, with 12 bases of the junction left unmatched. In DNA, the CDR3 is TGTGCCAGCAGATATCACGGGGACTACCTATCCTACGAGCAGTACTTC. Translating gives CASRYHGDYLSYEQYF.

This chain joins TRBV5-1 and TRBJ2-7; the D gene is possibly TRBD1 (5 bases). The CDR3 totals 14 residues. V lost 8 bases and J lost 2, with 17 bases in between. Germline V gives CDR1 SGHRS, CDR2 YFSETQ. The CDR3 loop is CASTFFTGTYEQYF. CDR3 coding DNA: TGCGCCAGTACCTTCTTTACAGGAACCTACGAGCAGTACTTC.

This sequence joins TRBV7-6 and TRBJ1-2; 10 positions match TRBD1. V lost 6 bases, J lost 6 bases, and 7 bases stayed unmatched. CDR3 length equals 14 residues. Germline V gene sequence: CDR1 SGHVS, CDR2 FNYEAQ. The CDR3 DNA reads as TGTGCCAGCAGTTTGACCGGGACAGGGGATGGCTACACCTTC. Residues: CASSLTGTGDGYTF.

The rearrangement links TRBV27 to TRBJ2-7, with TRBD1 matching over 7 bases. V shed 2 bases and J 5 bases; nucleotides not matched to a gene: 6. CDR3 length equals 14 residues. Germline V gene sequence: CDR1 MNHEY, CDR2 SMNVEV (reference sequence). This CDR3 reads CASSLGQVPHEQYF. The CDR3 nucleotides read TGTGCCAGCAGTTTAGGACAGGTCCCCCACGAGCAGTACTTC.

The CDR3 sequence: CASSLGTGVGAFF. The CDR3 coding sequence is TGTGCCAGTAGTCTCGGGACAGGGGTGGGAGCTTTCTTT. The genes are TRBV19 and TRBJ1-1; 10 positions match TRBD1. After removal of 5 bases from V and 10 bases from J, the junction contained 7 bases not matched to a gene. Germline CDR1 and CDR2: LNHDA and SQIVND (reference sequence). The CDR3 runs 13 residues.

The chain carries TRBV11-2 and TRBJ2-7; the match to TRBD2 covers 10 bases. CDR3 length equals 15 residues. Unmatched junction bases numbered 9, after V lost 4 bases and J lost 6 bases. Germline values: CDR1 SGHAT, CDR2 FQNNGV. CDR3 bases: TGTGCCAGCAGCTCGGTTAGCGGGAGGACTCTCGAGCAGTACTTC. Translation gives CASSSVSGRTLEQYF. The full variable domain, in which reference TRBV11-2 and TRBJ2-7 provide the parts outside the CDR3, is EAGVAQSPRYKIIEKRQSVAFWCNPISGHATLYWYQQILGQGPKLLIQFQNNGVVDDSQLPKDRFSAERLKGVDSTLKIQPAKLEDSAVYLCASSSVSGRTLEQYFGPGTRLTVT.

The gene calls are TRBV7-2 and TRBJ2-3, with TRBD2 as a possible D gene (5 bases). Deletions cut 4 bases from V and 1 base from J, with 15 bases between. The CDR3 is 16 residues long. Germline loops: CDR1 SGHTA, CDR2 FQGNSA. The chain's CDR3 is CASSSAPSYRTDTQYF. The CDR3 nucleotides are TGTGCCAGCAGCTCGGCGCCTAGCTACCGCACAGATACGCAGTATTTT.

The V call is TRBV9, the J call TRBJ2-7, with a weak D call TRBD2 (5 bases). CDR3 length equals 15 residues. V dropped 0 bases and J dropped 4 bases, with 14 bases sitting between them. Germline lookup yields CDR1 SGDLS and CDR2 YYNGEE. The CDR3 is CASSVGAAGLYEQYF. The CDR3 DNA is TGTGCCAGCAGCGTAGGGGCGGCGGGCTTATACGAGCAGTACTTC.

Written as DNA, the CDR3 is TGCGCCAGCAGCTTAATTGGCGGGGGTTACACCGGGGAGCTGTTTTTT. This encodes CASSLIGGGYTGELFF. The gene calls are TRBV5-1 and TRBJ2-2; 7 positions agree with TRBD2. From germline, CDR1 is SGHRS and CDR2 YFSETQ. The CDR3 length is 16 residues. V lost 2 bases to trimming and J lost 3 bases; unmatched junction nucleotides: 7.

The CDR3 protein is CASSLGPGLEAYEQYF. The CDR3 nucleotides are TGTGCCAGCAGCTTAGGACCCGGGTTAGAGGCTTACGAGCAGTACTTC. The gene calls are TRBV11-1 and TRBJ2-7, with no clear D. Germline V gives CDR1 SGHAT, CDR2 FQDESV (reference sequence). CDR3 size: 16 residues. V was trimmed by 1 base and J by 4 bases, leaving 17 bases between them.

The chain is built from TRBV18 and TRBJ2-7, with a weak D call TRBD1 (5 bases). The V end lost 2 bases, the J end lost 2 bases, and 13 bases lay between the germline ends. Germline CDR1 and CDR2: KGHSH and LQKENI. There are 15 residues in the CDR3. In DNA, the CDR3 is TGTGCCAGCTCACCAAGGGGTCCAGCTCCCTACGAGCAGTACTTC. Translated: CASSPRGPAPYEQYF.

In its sample, this clone was seen once. The chain carries TRBV19 and TRBJ1-1; D not certain. The CDR3 spans 14 residues. Per germline, CDR1 LNHDA and CDR2 SQIVND (reference sequence). Trimming removed 5 bases at V and 2 bases at J, with 12 bases between. CDR3 sequence (DNA): TGTGCCAGTAGTGGCCGACAAGGTAACACTGAAGCTTTCTTT. Residues: CASSGRQGNTEAFF. Drawing the rest from reference TRBV19 and TRBJ1-1, the complete variable domain is DGGITQSPKYLFRKEGQNVTLSCEQNLNHDAMYWYRQDPGQGLRLIYYSQIVNDFQKGDIAEGYSVSREKKESFPLTVTSAQKNPTAFYLCASSGRQGNTEAFFGQGTRLTVV.

The rearrangement uses TRBV25-1 and TRBJ2-2; D may be TRBD1 or TRBD2 (5 bases each). V dropped 5 bases and J dropped 2 bases, with 15 bases sitting between them. Germline-derived CDR1 and CDR2 are MGHDK and SYGVNS. The CDR3 extends over 16 amino acids. CDR3 in DNA: TGTGCCAGCAGTATTCCGGGACCGCTTAACACCGGGGAGCTGTTTTTT. Its protein product is CASSIPGPLNTGELFF.